The 10 T cell receptor beta chains below come from one sample, sequenced in a study of response to subunit inactivated influenza vaccine (dated by TCRdb to about 2018). Libraries were constructed by RT-PCR. This sample was sequenced with an Illumina HiSeq 2500. TCRdb ran its own pipeline on the public reads, namely fastp trimming at Q25 and MiXCR clone calling, and kept in-frame beta chains. Rows are unified per CDR3 protein, each entry keeping the most common DNA and genes. Counted in this sample were some 540,000 distinct CDR3 sequences; around a quarter of them appeared once. Of the sample, around 2.8% is held by the ten largest clones. In addition, the sample was reused for a study of T cells expressing NK-cell markers. The second investigation adds: TCR beta cDNA libraries were made by 5'RACE template switching that added a universal primer site and unique molecular identifiers.

Sample: CD4+ T cells sorted from PBMCs, taken about 13 days after vaccination. Source of these receptors: a man in his forties or fifties who received an inactivated influenza vaccine. Donor details come from another sample of the same person, matched by shared clones.

This clonotype was recorded a few times. The chain combines TRBV11-2 with TRBJ2-1; 7 bases are shared with TRBD1. V dropped 7 bases and J dropped 4; count of bases not matched to a gene: 7. The CDR3 totals 14 residues. Per germline, CDR1 SGHAT and CDR2 FQNNGV. The CDR3 DNA sequence: TGTGCCAGCAACCTAGGGACAGTGTACAATGAGCAGTTCTTC. It translates to CASNLGTVYNEQFF.

V usage is TRBV20-1 and J usage is TRBJ2-3, with D possibly being TRBD2 (6 bases). This CDR3 region has 13 residues. V shed 6 bases and J shed 2 bases, with 12 bases lying between them. The germline V gene encodes CDR1 DFQATT and CDR2 SNEGSKA (reference sequence). For the CDR3, the DNA is TGCAGTGCCCGGGACTTGTACACAGATACGCAGTATTTT. It codes for CSARDLYTDTQYF.

This clonotype was recorded at least ten times. The chain has TRBV7-8 and TRBJ2-7; D ambiguous. Deletions cut 0 bases from V and 6 bases from J, with 12 bases between. Germline lookup yields CDR1 SGHVS and CDR2 FQNEAQ. CDR3 length: 14 residues. The CDR3 here is CASSLAGRSVEQYF. The DNA for the CDR3 is TGTGCCAGCAGCTTAGCGGGTCGTTCCGTCGAGCAGTACTTC. Full variable domain (remainder filled in from reference TRBV7-8 and TRBJ2-7): GAGVSQSPRYKVAKRGQDVALRCDPISGHVSLFWYQQALGQGPEFLTYFQNEAQLDKSGLPSDRFFAERPEGSVSTLKIQRTQQEDSAVYLCASSLAGRSVEQYFGPGTRLTVT.

This clonotype was detected a few times. The chain employs TRBV20-1 and TRBJ2-1, with 10 bases aligning to TRBD2. Germline V CDR1 and CDR2: DFQATT, SNEGSKA (reference sequence). CDR3 size: 14 residues. The V segment lost 6 bases and the J segment 6 bases; nucleotides outside the gene matches: 8. CDR3 in DNA: TGCAGTGCCAGAAGCGGGGGGGCCTTCAATGAGCAGTTCTTC. It encodes CSARSGGAFNEQFF.

The rearrangement uses TRBV20-1 and TRBJ2-3; D is unresolved. Germline-derived CDR1 and CDR2 are DFQATT and SNEGSKA (reference sequence). V dropped 1 base and J dropped 4 bases, with 15 bases sitting between them. The CDR3 covers 15 residues. This chain's CDR3 is CSARVRGGVPDTQYF. The DNA of the CDR3 is TGCAGTGCTAGAGTAAGAGGTGGTGTCCCAGATACGCAGTATTTT.

The chain joins TRBV6-2 or TRBV6-3 to TRBJ2-2, with 10 bases matching TRBD1. There are 15 residues in the CDR3. The V gene end was trimmed by 2 bases and the J gene end by 6 bases; junction bases not matched to a gene: 3. Germline V CDR1 and CDR2: MNHEY, SVGEGT. The CDR3 DNA follows: TGTGCCAGCAGTTACCGGGACAGGGGCGCCGGGGAGCTGTTTTTT. Protein sequence: CASSYRDRGAGELFF.

The CDR3 nucleotides are TGTGCCAGCAACCCGGGCCCAATCGGCGAGCAGTTCTTC. This gives the protein CASNPGPIGEQFF. This chain uses TRBV11-2 with TRBJ2-1, with D uncertain. Germline assignment: CDR1 SGHAT and CDR2 FQNNGV. The CDR3 contains 13 residues. Trimming stripped 7 bases from V and 10 bases from J, with 17 bases between.

This clonotype was detected only a few times. The chain employs TRBV9 and TRBJ2-4; either TRBD1 or TRBD2 may supply D (5 bases each). Germline values: CDR1 SGDLS, CDR2 YYNGEE. Deletions cut 4 bases from V and 3 bases from J, with 23 bases between. The CDR3 spans 18 residues. CDR3 DNA: TGTGCCAGCAGCTCGGGACCCCCCTTCGTCACGGGCAAAAACATTCAGTACTTC. Protein sequence: CASSSGPPFVTGKNIQYF.

This clonotype was recorded at least ten times. The gene calls are TRBV7-9 and TRBJ2-3; D call uncertain. Germline lookup yields CDR1 SEHNR and CDR2 FQNEAQ (reference sequence). V gave up 5 bases and J gave up 3 bases, with 18 bases separating them. The CDR3 spans 16 residues. Here the CDR3 reads CASSPLAPLGTDTQYF. In DNA form, the CDR3 reads TGTGCCAGCAGCCCACTGGCACCGCTGGGTACAGATACGCAGTATTTT.

This clonotype showed up just a few times. The V gene is TRBV12-3 or TRBV12-4, the J gene TRBJ1-3, with unresolved D. This CDR3 has 13 residues. V lost 3 bases, J lost 4 bases, and 7 bases lay in between. The CDR3 DNA follows: TGTGCCAGCAGTTTCATCAGGGGAAACACCATATATTTT. Translated: CASSFIRGNTIYF.